The source of this TCR beta chain is a study of T-cell reconstitution after alpha-beta-depleted transplantation in children. This clonotype was observed once. The library targeted TCRbeta and was prepared with unique molecular identifiers. TCRdb re-derived calls from the PCR reads in MiXCR, one entry per CDR3 protein. Altogether some 400,000 distinct CDR3 sequences are present, 20% being singletons, with the ten largest covering around 4%. The CDR3 runs 14 residues. Germline V gene lookup returns CDR1 MDHEN and CDR2 SYDVKM. J was trimmed by 7 bases and V by 7 bases; bases with no gene match: 5. This clonotype originated in a human donor who donated a stem cell graft to a child with acute myeloid leukemia. The genes are TRBV28 and TRBJ2-1; 12 bases map to TRBD2. The sample consisted of PBMCs from the stem cell graft donor, taken from the stem cell graft. The CDR3 nucleotides read TGTGCCAGCAAGTCTAGCGGGAGGGAGAATGAGCAGTTCTTC. Its translation is CASKSSGRENEQFF.